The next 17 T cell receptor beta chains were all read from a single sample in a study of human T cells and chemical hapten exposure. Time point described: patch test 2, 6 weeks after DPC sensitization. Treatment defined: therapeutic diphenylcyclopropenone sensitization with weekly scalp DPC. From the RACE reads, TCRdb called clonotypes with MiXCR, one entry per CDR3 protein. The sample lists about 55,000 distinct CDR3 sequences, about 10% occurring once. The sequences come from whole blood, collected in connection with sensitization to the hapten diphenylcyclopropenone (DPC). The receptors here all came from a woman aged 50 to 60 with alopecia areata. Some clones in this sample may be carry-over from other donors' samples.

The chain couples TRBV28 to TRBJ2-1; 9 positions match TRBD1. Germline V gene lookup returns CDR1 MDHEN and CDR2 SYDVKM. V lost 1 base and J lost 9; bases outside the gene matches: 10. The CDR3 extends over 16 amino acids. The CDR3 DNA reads TGTGCCAGCAGTTTATTGGCGGACAGGGGAGAAGGTGAGCAGTTCTTC. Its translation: CASSLLADRGEGEQFF.

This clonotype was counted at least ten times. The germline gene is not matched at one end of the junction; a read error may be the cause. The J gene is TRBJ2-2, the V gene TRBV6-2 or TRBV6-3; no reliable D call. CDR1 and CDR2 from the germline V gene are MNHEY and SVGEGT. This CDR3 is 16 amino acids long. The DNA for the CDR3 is TGCAAAAGCCAGTTACGTGGAGAGACGAACACCGGGGAGCTGTTTTTT. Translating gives CKSQLRGETNTGELFF.

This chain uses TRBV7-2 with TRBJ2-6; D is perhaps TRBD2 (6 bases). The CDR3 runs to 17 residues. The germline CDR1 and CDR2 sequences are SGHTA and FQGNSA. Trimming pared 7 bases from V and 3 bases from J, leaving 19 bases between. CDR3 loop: CASTLRDSPSGANVLTF. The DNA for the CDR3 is TGTGCCAGCACCCTCCGGGACTCCCCCAGTGGGGCCAACGTCCTGACTTTC. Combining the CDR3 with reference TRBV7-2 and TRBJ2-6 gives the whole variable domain GAGVSQSPSNKVTEKGKDVELRCDPISGHTALYWYRQSLGQGLEFLIYFQGNSAPDKSGLPSDRFSAERTGGSVSTLTIQRTQQEDSAVYLCASTLRDSPSGANVLTFGAGSRLTVL.

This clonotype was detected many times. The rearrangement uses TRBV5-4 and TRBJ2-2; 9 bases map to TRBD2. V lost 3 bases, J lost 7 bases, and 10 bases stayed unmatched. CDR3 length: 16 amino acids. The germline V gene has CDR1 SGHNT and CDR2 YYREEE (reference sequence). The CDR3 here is CASSSETSGRGGELFF. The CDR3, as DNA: TGTGCCAGCAGCTCAGAGACTAGCGGTCGTGGCGGGGAGCTGTTTTTT.

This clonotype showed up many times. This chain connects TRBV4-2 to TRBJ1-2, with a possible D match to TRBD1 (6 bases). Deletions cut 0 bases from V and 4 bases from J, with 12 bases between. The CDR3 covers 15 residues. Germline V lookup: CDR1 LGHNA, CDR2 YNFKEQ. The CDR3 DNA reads TGTGCCAGCAGCCAAGAAGGTGCAGGGGTCTATGGCTACACCTTC. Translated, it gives CASSQEGAGVYGYTF.

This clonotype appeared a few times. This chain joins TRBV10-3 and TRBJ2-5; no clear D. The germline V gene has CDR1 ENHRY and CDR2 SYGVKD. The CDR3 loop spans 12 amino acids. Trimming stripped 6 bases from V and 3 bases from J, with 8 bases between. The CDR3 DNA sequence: TGTGCCATCAGAGACTCCGAAGAGACCCAGTACTTC. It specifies CAIRDSEETQYF.

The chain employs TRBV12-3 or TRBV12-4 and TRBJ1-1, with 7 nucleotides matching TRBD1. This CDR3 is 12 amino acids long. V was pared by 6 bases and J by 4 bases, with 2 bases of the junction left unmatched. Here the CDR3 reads CASRQGVTEAFF. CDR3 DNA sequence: TGTGCCAGCAGGCAGGGGGTCACTGAAGCTTTCTTT.

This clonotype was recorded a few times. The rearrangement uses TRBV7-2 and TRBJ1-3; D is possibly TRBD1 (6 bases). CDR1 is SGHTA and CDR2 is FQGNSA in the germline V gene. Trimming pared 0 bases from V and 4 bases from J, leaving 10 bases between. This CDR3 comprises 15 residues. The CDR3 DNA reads TGTGCCAGCAGCTTAGCAGGGGGGTCAGGAAACACCATATATTTT. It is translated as CASSLAGGSGNTIYF.

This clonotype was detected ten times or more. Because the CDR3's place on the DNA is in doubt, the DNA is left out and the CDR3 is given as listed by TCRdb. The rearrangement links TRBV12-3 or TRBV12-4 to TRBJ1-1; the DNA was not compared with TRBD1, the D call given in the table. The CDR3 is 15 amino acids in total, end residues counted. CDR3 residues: CASSSSGTGDTEAFF.

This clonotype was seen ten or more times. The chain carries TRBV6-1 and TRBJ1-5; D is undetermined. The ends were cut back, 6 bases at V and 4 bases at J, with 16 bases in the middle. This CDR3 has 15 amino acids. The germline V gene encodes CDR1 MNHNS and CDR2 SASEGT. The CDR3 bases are TGTGCCAGCAGAGCGGACGGAGGGCTAAATCAGCCCCAGCATTTT. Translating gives CASRADGGLNQPQHF.

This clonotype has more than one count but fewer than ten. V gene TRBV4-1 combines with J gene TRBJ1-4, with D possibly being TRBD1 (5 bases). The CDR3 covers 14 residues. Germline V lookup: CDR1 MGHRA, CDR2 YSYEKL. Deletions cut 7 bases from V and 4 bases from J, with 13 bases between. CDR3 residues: CASNTPRDNEKLFF. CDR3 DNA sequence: TGCGCCAGCAACACCCCCAGGGATAATGAAAAACTGTTTTTT.

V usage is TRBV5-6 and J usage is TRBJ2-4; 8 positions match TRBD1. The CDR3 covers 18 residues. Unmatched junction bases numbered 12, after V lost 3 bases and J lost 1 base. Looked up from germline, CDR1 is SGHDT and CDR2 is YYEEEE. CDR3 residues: CASSSRDRRVGAKNIQYF. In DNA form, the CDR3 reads TGTGCCAGCAGCTCACGGGACAGGCGGGTAGGGGCCAAAAACATTCAGTACTTC.

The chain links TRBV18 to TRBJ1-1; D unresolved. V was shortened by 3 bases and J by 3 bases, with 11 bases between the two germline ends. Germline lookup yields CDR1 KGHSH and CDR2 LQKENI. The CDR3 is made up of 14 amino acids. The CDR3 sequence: CASSPRQRDTEAFF. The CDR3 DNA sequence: TGTGCCAGCTCACCCCGACAAAGGGACACTGAAGCTTTCTTT.

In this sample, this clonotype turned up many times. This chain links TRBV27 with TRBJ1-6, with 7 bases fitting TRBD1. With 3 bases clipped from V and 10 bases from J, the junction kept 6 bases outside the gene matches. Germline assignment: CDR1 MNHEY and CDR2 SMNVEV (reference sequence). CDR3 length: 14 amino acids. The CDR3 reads CASSFRRGQSPLHF. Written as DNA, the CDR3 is TGTGCCAGCAGTTTTCGGAGGGGGCAGTCACCCCTCCACTTT.

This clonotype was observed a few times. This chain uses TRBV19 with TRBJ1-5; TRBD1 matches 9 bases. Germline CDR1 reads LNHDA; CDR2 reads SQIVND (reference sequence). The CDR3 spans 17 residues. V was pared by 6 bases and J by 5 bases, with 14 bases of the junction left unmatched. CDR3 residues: CASRSGQGLTSHQPQHF. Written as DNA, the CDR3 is TGTGCCAGTAGATCGGGACAGGGACTTACCTCACATCAGCCCCAGCATTTT. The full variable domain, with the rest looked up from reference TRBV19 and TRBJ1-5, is DGGITQSPKYLFRKEGQNVTLSCEQNLNHDAMYWYRQDPGQGLRLIYYSQIVNDFQKGDIAEGYSVSREKKESFPLTVTSAQKNPTAFYLCASRSGQGLTSHQPQHFGDGTRLSIL.

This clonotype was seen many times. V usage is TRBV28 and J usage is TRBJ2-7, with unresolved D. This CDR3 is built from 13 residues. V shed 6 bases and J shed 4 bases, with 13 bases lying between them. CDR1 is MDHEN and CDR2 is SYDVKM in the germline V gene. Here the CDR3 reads CASSHGMGYEQYF. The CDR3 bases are TGTGCCAGCAGCCACGGTATGGGTTACGAGCAGTACTTC.

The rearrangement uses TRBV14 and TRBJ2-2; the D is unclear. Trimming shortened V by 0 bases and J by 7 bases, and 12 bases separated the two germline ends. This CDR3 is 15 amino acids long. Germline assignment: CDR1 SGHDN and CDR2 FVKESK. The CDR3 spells CASSQESAYSGELFF. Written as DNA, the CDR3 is TGTGCCAGCAGCCAAGAGTCAGCGTATAGCGGGGAGCTGTTTTTT.